These T cell receptor beta chains were read from a single sample in a study of T cell responses to AZD1222 COVID-19 vaccine. Method: immunoSEQ multiplex PCR; TCRdb's copy keeps in-frame clones and lacks some. The sample lists 160,000 or so clones, approximately 94% seen once, with over 4.5% in the top ten. The sample was peripheral blood, taken 28 days after the second AZD1222 dose. These receptors originate from an adult who received the AZD1222 COVID-19 vaccine. CDR3s include the opening cysteine and the closing phenylalanine or tryptophan. Fields, in order: J gene, clone size, D gene, V gene, CDR3 protein, CDR3 DNA. D genes are given only for firm matches. Clone size is shown for a subset of rows, as once, few, many or a class of expanded clone.

j_gene: TRBJ1-1
abundance: .
d_gene: .
v_gene: TRBV15
CDR3aa: CATSGGGGTEAFF
CDR3nt: TGTGCCACCAGCGGGGGCGGGGGCACTGAAGCTTTCTTT

j_gene: TRBJ1-2
abundance: .
d_gene: TRBD1
v_gene: TRBV5-1
CDR3aa: CASSLDGTGGRREGYTF
CDR3nt: TGCGCCAGCAGCTTGGATGGGACAGGGGGCCGCCGGGAAGGCTACACCTTC

j_gene: TRBJ2-1
abundance: .
d_gene: .
v_gene: TRBV5-6
CDR3aa: CASSFLRVGEQFF
CDR3nt: TGTGCCAGCAGTTTTTTAAGGGTAGGGGAGCAGTTCTTC

j_gene: TRBJ1-2
abundance: .
d_gene: .
v_gene: TRBV7-9
CDR3aa: CASSLGDAYGYTF
CDR3nt: TGTGCCAGCAGCTTAGGGGATGCTTATGGCTACACCTTC

j_gene: TRBJ2-7
abundance: .
d_gene: .
v_gene: TRBV19
CDR3aa: CASREQRSYEQYF
CDR3nt: TGTGCCAGTAGGGAACAGCGCTCCTACGAGCAGTACTTC

j_gene: TRBJ1-2
abundance: once
d_gene: .
v_gene: TRBV6-2/TRBV6-3
CDR3aa: CASSYPPGIRSRVYGYTF
CDR3nt: TGTGCCAGCAGTTACCCCCCAGGGATTCGATCTCGGGTATATGGCTACACCTTC

j_gene: TRBJ2-3
abundance: .
d_gene: .
v_gene: TRBV9
CDR3aa: CASSVEGTDTQYF
CDR3nt: TGTGCCAGCAGCGTAGAGGGCACAGATACGCAGTATTTT

j_gene: TRBJ1-5
abundance: .
d_gene: .
v_gene: TRBV15
CDR3aa: CATSRKGDGFRPQHF
CDR3nt: TGTGCCACCAGCAGAAAGGGGGACGGATTTCGGCCCCAGCATTTT

j_gene: TRBJ1-4
abundance: .
d_gene: TRBD1
v_gene: TRBV14
CDR3aa: CASSPYRGPGEKLFF
CDR3nt: TGTGCCAGCAGCCCCTACAGGGGGCCGGGTGAAAAACTGTTTTTT

j_gene: TRBJ1-5
abundance: few
d_gene: .
v_gene: TRBV30
CDR3aa: CAWSAYSNQPQHF
CDR3nt: TGTGCCTGGAGTGCCTATAGCAATCAGCCCCAGCATTTT

j_gene: TRBJ1-4
abundance: .
d_gene: .
v_gene: TRBV28
CDR3aa: CASSLRGEKLFF
CDR3nt: TGTGCCAGCAGTTTGCGGGGAGAAAAACTGTTTTTT

j_gene: TRBJ2-3
abundance: once
d_gene: .
v_gene: TRBV19
CDR3aa: CASSIKRTPSTDTQYF
CDR3nt: TGTGCCAGTAGTATTAAGCGGACCCCTAGCACAGATACGCAGTATTTT

j_gene: TRBJ1-5
abundance: .
d_gene: .
v_gene: TRBV2
CDR3aa: CASSDPQGQPQHF
CDR3nt: TGTGCCAGCAGTGACCCCCAAGGGCAGCCCCAGCATTTT

j_gene: TRBJ1-1
abundance: .
d_gene: .
v_gene: TRBV6-5
CDR3aa: CASSRRPNTEAFF
CDR3nt: TGTGCCAGCAGTCGACGGCCGAACACTGAAGCTTTCTTT

j_gene: TRBJ1-4
abundance: once
d_gene: .
v_gene: TRBV7-9
CDR3aa: CASTPTTEKLFF
CDR3nt: TGTGCCAGCACCCCCACTACTGAAAAACTGTTTTTT

j_gene: TRBJ2-3
abundance: .
d_gene: .
v_gene: TRBV21-1
CDR3aa: CASSTQQDTQYF
CDR3nt: TGTGCCAGCAGCACCCAGCAAGATACGCAGTATTTT

j_gene: TRBJ2-7
abundance: few
d_gene: TRBD1
v_gene: TRBV7-9
CDR3aa: CASSLGDSLYEQYF
CDR3nt: TGTGCCAGCAGCTTAGGGGACAGCCTCTACGAGCAGTACTTC

j_gene: TRBJ1-1
abundance: .
d_gene: TRBD1
v_gene: TRBV6-2/TRBV6-3
CDR3aa: CASSWTGTMNTEAFF
CDR3nt: TGTGCCAGCAGCTGGACAGGGACTATGAACACTGAAGCTTTCTTT

j_gene: TRBJ2-2
abundance: .
d_gene: .
v_gene: TRBV5-1
CDR3aa: CASSSGGTGELFF
CDR3nt: TGCGCCAGCAGCTCAGGCGGGACCGGGGAGCTGTTTTTT

j_gene: TRBJ2-7
abundance: .
d_gene: .
v_gene: TRBV18
CDR3aa: CASSPIESWESEQYF
CDR3nt: TGTGCCAGCTCACCAATCGAGTCCTGGGAGAGCGAGCAGTACTTC

j_gene: TRBJ1-2
abundance: once
d_gene: TRBD1
v_gene: TRBV5-4
CDR3aa: CASSLAQGGYGYTF
CDR3nt: TGTGCCAGCAGCTTGGCCCAGGGGGGATATGGCTACACCTTC

j_gene: TRBJ2-1
abundance: .
d_gene: .
v_gene: TRBV30
CDR3aa: CAWSPRGSGNEQFF
CDR3nt: TGTGCCTGGAGTCCCCGGGGGAGCGGTAATGAGCAGTTCTTC

j_gene: TRBJ1-2
abundance: .
d_gene: .
v_gene: TRBV14
CDR3aa: CASSQGLGFYGYTF
CDR3nt: TGTGCCAGCAGCCAAGGACTGGGTTTTTATGGCTACACCTTC

j_gene: TRBJ2-1
abundance: .
d_gene: TRBD2
v_gene: TRBV5-8
CDR3aa: CASSLVTSRDNEQFF
CDR3nt: TGTGCCAGCAGCTTGGTGACTAGCAGAGACAATGAGCAGTTCTTC

j_gene: TRBJ2-1
abundance: .
d_gene: .
v_gene: TRBV4-1
CDR3aa: CASSQVDLVVYNEQFF
CDR3nt: TGCGCCAGCAGCCAAGTCGACTTGGTGGTCTACAATGAGCAGTTCTTC

j_gene: TRBJ2-7
abundance: .
d_gene: .
v_gene: TRBV4-1
CDR3aa: CASSQGQGLVSYEQYF
CDR3nt: TGCGCCAGCAGCCAAGGGCAGGGACTGGTCTCCTACGAGCAGTACTTC

j_gene: TRBJ2-1
abundance: .
d_gene: TRBD2
v_gene: TRBV3-1/TRBV3-2
CDR3aa: CASSPLAGVVNEQFF
CDR3nt: TGTGCCAGCAGCCCGCTAGCGGGAGTTGTCAATGAGCAGTTCTTC

j_gene: TRBJ2-1
abundance: .
d_gene: .
v_gene: TRBV11-3
CDR3aa: CASSFSGEQFF
CDR3nt: TGTGCCAGCAGCTTCTCAGGGGAGCAGTTCTTC

j_gene: TRBJ1-5
abundance: .
d_gene: .
v_gene: TRBV19
CDR3aa: CASSIVWGFYRGNQPQHF
CDR3nt: TGTGCCAGTAGTATAGTTTGGGGGTTTTATCGGGGCAATCAGCCCCAGCATTTT

j_gene: TRBJ2-1
abundance: .
d_gene: TRBD1
v_gene: TRBV12-3/TRBV12-4
CDR3aa: CASSGGQGHEQFF
CDR3nt: TGTGCCAGCAGTGGGGGACAGGGTCATGAGCAGTTCTTC

j_gene: TRBJ1-2
abundance: .
d_gene: .
v_gene: TRBV6-5
CDR3aa: CASRDDSGYGYTF
CDR3nt: TGTGCCAGCAGGGATGACAGCGGCTATGGCTACACCTTC

j_gene: TRBJ1-6
abundance: .
d_gene: .
v_gene: TRBV5-1
CDR3aa: CASSLWGARNSPLHF
CDR3nt: TGCGCCAGCAGCTTGTGGGGGGCTCGGAATTCACCCCTCCACTTT

j_gene: TRBJ1-6
abundance: once
d_gene: .
v_gene: TRBV3-1/TRBV3-2
CDR3aa: CASSQGSFNSPLHF
CDR3nt: TGTGCCAGCAGCCAAGGGTCGTTTAATTCACCCCTCCACTTT

j_gene: TRBJ2-1
abundance: once
d_gene: TRBD2
v_gene: TRBV11-2
CDR3aa: CASSLAAIAGVYEQFF
CDR3nt: TGTGCCAGCAGCTTAGCCGCAATAGCGGGAGTGTATGAGCAGTTCTTC

j_gene: TRBJ2-5
abundance: .
d_gene: TRBD2
v_gene: TRBV7-9
CDR3aa: CASSLRASGQETQYF
CDR3nt: TGTGCCAGCAGCTTAAGGGCTAGCGGACAAGAGACCCAGTACTTC

j_gene: TRBJ2-1
abundance: .
d_gene: .
v_gene: TRBV7-9
CDR3aa: CASSLVGTGQFF
CDR3nt: TGTGCCAGCAGCTTGGTAGGGACTGGACAGTTCTTC

j_gene: TRBJ2-7
abundance: .
d_gene: .
v_gene: TRBV2
CDR3aa: CASSRETGSPYEQYF
CDR3nt: TGTGCCAGCAGTAGGGAGACAGGCTCACCCTACGAGCAGTACTTC

j_gene: TRBJ1-2
abundance: .
d_gene: .
v_gene: TRBV5-1
CDR3aa: CASSLDPIPYGYTF
CDR3nt: TGCGCCAGCAGCTTGGACCCGATTCCCTATGGCTACACCTTC

j_gene: TRBJ1-1
abundance: .
d_gene: .
v_gene: TRBV6-5
CDR3aa: CASSYRAEDKAFF
CDR3nt: TGTGCCAGCAGTTACCGGGCAGAGGATAAAGCTTTCTTT

j_gene: TRBJ1-5
abundance: .
d_gene: .
v_gene: TRBV11-3
CDR3aa: CASSLGRIDHSNQPQHF
CDR3nt: TGTGCCAGCAGCTTAGGGCGAATAGACCATAGCAATCAGCCCCAGCATTTT

j_gene: TRBJ1-3
abundance: .
d_gene: .
v_gene: TRBV30
CDR3aa: CAWSVGWGGGNTIYF
CDR3nt: TGTGCCTGGAGTGTCGGGTGGGGAGGTGGAAACACCATATATTTT

j_gene: TRBJ1-1
abundance: .
d_gene: TRBD1
v_gene: TRBV6-2/TRBV6-3
CDR3aa: CASSRRDRGFDTEAFF
CDR3nt: TGTGCCAGCAGTCGACGGGACAGGGGGTTCGACACTGAAGCTTTCTTT